This TCR beta chain emerged from a study of cytomegalovirus exposure and HLA in healthy donors. V was clipped by 5 bases and J by 2 bases; unmatched bases: 5. Per the germline V gene, CDR1 is SGHTA and CDR2 is FQGTGA. This CDR3 contains 15 residues. Study outcomes and limitations: In a later analysis, TCR beta V- and J-gene trimming showed a link to a missense DCLRE1C variant. Rare sequences made up most TCRs, while some public TCRs were found in many donors. Later analysis suggested links between common viral pathogens and several top significant clusters. A few CMV-associated chains proved CMV antigen-specific in vitro.

About this clone: The antigen remains unidentified.

PCR used 60 Vbeta primers and 13 Jbeta primers. Only in-frame clones appear in the TCRdb table, and some are missing; sequencing was by immunoSEQ multiplex PCR. The sample has over 100,000 clones, and its top ten clones hold over 1.5%. The sequence was obtained from a man in his late teens or twenties in good health and CMV-seronegative. V gene TRBV7-3 combines with J gene TRBJ2-3; TRBD1 matches 9 bases. The sample taken for sequencing was PBMCs. The DNA of the CDR3 is TGTGCCAGCAGCGGGACAGGGTCATTCACAGATACGCAGTATTTT. It specifies CASSGTGSFTDTQYF.